This T cell receptor beta chain comes out of a study of post-analysis software for immune sequencing data (dated by TCRdb to about 2015). Background for the entire study: Relapsing-remitting, secondary progressive and progressive-relapsing multiple sclerosis were recorded as disease courses, and subtype annotation was lacking for some patients. A subset of samples was prepared in parallel using single-end sample barcoding, then pooled and co-amplified after Illumina adapter ligation. Patient repertoires were compared against about twelve previously published healthy control repertoires from donors aged roughly 6 to 28 years.

What the authors observed across the whole study: Multiple sclerosis patients had significantly lower normalized Chao1 diversity than controls, a result that suggests substantial peripheral T-cell clonal expansion. Significantly higher frequencies in patients than in controls were found for several TRBV segments, including TRBV5-6, TRBV5-1 and TRBV20-1. Direct clustering with F measure revealed strong co-clustering of samples prepared in the same batch, which led to a batch-effect correction. The control group was slightly older than the multiple sclerosis patient group.

The method was PCR. This sample was sequenced with an Illumina HiSeq 2500. To reduce PCR and sequencing biases, unique molecular identifiers were built into the TCR beta cDNA libraries. Per 1 to 10 million input T cells, 500,000 or so cDNA molecules were obtained, such that each molecule approximated one T cell. Patient libraries were prepared and sequenced with the same protocol used for the earlier healthy control dataset. Samples belonging to the same batch were prepared together, multiplexed and sequenced on a shared HiSeq lane. Under the source paper's analysis protocol: MIGEC was used to process the raw barcoded reads, and molecular identifier groups with only a single read were discarded before consensus assembly and CDR3 extraction. VDJtools was used for post-analysis of the clonotype tables, and diversity was normalized by down-sampling every dataset to the size of the smallest sample. In repertoire overlap clustering, CDR3 amino acid sequences, but not nucleotide sequences, were matched to correct batch-related cross-sample contamination. Using fastp at Q25 and MiXCR, TCRdb reprocessed the public reads and kept productive beta chains. Rows matching on CDR3 protein sequence are summarized as one entry with the most common DNA and genes. TCRdb's processing, not the authors', yielded these V and J calls. The sample table holds hundreds of thousands of distinct CDR3 sequences, of which roughly 47% were seen once. The top ten constitute approximately 1.7% of the sample.

Comments on this clonotype: Its antigen is currently not known. Base qualities are not provided; no much larger clone lies one nucleotide away.

Measured from the cysteine to the phenylalanine, the CDR3 is 15 residues long. Of all the DNA, just the CDR3 is kept, 45 bases in frame from base 1. V is trimmed back by 4 bases and J by 0 bases, and the junction contains 4 bases that no gene match accounts for. CDR1 and CDR2, looked up from the germline V gene (reference sequence), are MNHEY and SMNVEV. To demonstrate the VDJtools post-analysis software, the study profiled TCR beta repertoires from the peripheral blood of about a dozen young patients with multiple sclerosis. The multiple sclerosis patients were children and adolescents ranging in age from about 6 to 17 years.

The source is a girl between 5 and 17 years old with multiple sclerosis. The rearrangement joined TRBV27 to TRBJ1-2, and 8 junctional nucleotides match TRBD1. Sequenced material: blood. The CDR3 protein is CASSYGQGPNYGYTF. The nucleotides read TGTGCCAGCAGTTACGGACAGGGCCCTAACTATGGCTACACCTTC.